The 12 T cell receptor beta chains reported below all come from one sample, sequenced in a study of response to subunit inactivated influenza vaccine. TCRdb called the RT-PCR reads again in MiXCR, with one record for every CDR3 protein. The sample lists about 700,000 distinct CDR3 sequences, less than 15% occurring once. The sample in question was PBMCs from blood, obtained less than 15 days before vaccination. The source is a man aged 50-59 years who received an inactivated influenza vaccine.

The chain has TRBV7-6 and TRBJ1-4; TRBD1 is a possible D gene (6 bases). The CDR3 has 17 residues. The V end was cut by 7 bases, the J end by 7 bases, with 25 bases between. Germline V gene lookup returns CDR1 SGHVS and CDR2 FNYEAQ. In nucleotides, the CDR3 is TGTGCCAGCAACTCGGTCCCGGAACAGGGACGCGGTGAAAAACTGTTTTTT. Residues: CASNSVPEQGRGEKLFF.

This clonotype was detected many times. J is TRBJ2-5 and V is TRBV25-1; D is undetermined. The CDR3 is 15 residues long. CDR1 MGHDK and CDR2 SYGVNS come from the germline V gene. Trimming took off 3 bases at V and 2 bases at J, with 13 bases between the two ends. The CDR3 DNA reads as TGTGCCAGCAGTGATAAAACAGTGATTCAAGAGACCCAGTACTTC. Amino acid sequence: CASSDKTVIQETQYF.

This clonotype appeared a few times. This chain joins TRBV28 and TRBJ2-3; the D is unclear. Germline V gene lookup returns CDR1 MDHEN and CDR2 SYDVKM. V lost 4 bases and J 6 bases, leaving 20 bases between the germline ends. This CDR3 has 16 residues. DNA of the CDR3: TGTGCCAGCAGTTCCGCCTTGGGTTCGGGCGACGATACGCAGTATTTT. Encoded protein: CASSSALGSGDDTQYF. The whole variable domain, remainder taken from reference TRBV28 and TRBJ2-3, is DVKVTQSSRYLVKRTGEKVFLECVQDMDHENMFWYRQDPGLGLRLIYFSYDVKMKEKGDIPEGYSVSREKKERFSLILESASTNQTSMYLCASSSALGSGDDTQYFGPGTRLTVL.

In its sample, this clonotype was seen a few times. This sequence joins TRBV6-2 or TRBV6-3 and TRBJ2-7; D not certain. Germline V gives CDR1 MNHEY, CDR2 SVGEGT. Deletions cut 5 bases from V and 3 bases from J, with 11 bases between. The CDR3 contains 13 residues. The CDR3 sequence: CASSHYGDYEQYF. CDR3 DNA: TGTGCCAGCAGTCACTACGGAGACTACGAGCAGTACTTC.

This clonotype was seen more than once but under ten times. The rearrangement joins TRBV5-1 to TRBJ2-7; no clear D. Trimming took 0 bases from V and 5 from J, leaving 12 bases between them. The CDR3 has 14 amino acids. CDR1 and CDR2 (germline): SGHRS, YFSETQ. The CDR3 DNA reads TGCGCCAGCAGCTTGGACCATCCGCGAAACGAGCAGTACTTC. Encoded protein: CASSLDHPRNEQYF.

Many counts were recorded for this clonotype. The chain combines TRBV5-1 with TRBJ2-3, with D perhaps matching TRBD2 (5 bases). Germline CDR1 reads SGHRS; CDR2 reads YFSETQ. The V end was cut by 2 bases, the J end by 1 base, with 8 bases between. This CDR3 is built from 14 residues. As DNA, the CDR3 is TGCGCCAGCAGCTTAGCGGCCCGCACAGATACGCAGTATTTT. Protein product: CASSLAARTDTQYF.

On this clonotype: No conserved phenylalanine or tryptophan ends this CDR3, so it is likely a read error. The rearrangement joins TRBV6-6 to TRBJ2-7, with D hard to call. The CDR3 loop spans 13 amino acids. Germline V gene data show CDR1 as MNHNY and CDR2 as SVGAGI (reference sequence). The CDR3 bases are TGTGCCAGCACTTACGGGCCGCTCTACGAGCAGTACTTA. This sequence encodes CASTYGPLYEQYL.

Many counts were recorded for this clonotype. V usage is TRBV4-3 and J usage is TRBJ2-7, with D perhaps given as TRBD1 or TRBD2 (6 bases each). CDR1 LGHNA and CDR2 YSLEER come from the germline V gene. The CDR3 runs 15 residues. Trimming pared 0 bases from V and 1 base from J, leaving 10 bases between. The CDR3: CASSQEGGLSYEQYF. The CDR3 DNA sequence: TGCGCCAGCAGCCAAGAGGGGGGCCTATCCTACGAGCAGTACTTC.

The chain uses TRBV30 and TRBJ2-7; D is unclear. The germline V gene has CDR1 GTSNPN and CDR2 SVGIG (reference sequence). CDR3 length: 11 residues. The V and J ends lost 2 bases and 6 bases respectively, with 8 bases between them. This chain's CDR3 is CAWSINIEQYF. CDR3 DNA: TGTGCCTGGAGTATAAACATCGAGCAGTACTTC.

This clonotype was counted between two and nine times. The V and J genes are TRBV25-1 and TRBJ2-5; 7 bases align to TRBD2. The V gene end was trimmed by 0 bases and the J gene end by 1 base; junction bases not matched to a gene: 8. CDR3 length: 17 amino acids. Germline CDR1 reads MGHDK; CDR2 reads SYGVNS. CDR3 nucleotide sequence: TGTGCCAGCAGTGAATATGGGCTAGCGGAGTCCCAAGAGACCCAGTACTTC. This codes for CASSEYGLAESQETQYF. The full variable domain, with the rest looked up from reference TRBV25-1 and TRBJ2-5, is EADIYQTPRYLVIGTGKKITLECSQTMGHDKMYWYQQDPGMELHLIHYSYGVNSTEKGDLSSESTVSRIRTEHFPLTLESARPSHTSQYLCASSEYGLAESQETQYFGPGTRLLVL.

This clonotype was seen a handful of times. CDR3 DNA: TGCAGCGTTGAAGACACGGGCGGCACCGGGGAGCTGTTTTTT. Protein sequence: CSVEDTGGTGELFF. V and J are TRBV29-1 and TRBJ2-2; no reliable D call. There are 14 residues in the CDR3. The germline gives CDR1 SQVTM, CDR2 ANQGSEA. Trimming took off 0 bases at V and 4 bases at J, with 9 bases between the two ends.

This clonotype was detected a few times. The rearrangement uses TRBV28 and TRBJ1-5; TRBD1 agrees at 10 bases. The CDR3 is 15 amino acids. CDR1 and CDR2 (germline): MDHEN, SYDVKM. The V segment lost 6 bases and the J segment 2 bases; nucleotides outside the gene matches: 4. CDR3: CASRGQGVRNQPQHF. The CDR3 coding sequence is TGTGCCAGCAGAGGACAGGGGGTTCGCAATCAGCCCCAGCATTTT.